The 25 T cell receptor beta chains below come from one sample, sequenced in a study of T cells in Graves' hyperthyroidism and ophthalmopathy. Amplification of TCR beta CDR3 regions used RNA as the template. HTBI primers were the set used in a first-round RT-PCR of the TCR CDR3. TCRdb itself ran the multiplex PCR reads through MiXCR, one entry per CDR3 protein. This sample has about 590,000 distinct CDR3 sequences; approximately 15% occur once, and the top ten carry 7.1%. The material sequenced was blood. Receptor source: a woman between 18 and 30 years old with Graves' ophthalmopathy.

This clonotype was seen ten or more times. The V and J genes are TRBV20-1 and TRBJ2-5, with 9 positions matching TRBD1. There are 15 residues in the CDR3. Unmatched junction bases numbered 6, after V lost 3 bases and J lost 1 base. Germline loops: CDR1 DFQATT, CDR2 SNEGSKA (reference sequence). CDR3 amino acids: CSASTPGQGQETQYF. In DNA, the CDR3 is TGCAGTGCTAGTACCCCGGGACAGGGCCAAGAGACCCAGTACTTC.

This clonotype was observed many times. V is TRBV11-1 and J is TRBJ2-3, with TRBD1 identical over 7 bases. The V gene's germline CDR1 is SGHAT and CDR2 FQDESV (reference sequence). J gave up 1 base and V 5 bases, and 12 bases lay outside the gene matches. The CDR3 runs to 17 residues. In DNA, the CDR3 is TGTGCCAGCAGCGTCCAGACAGGGACATTTCGCACAGATACGCAGTATTTT. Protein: CASSVQTGTFRTDTQYF.

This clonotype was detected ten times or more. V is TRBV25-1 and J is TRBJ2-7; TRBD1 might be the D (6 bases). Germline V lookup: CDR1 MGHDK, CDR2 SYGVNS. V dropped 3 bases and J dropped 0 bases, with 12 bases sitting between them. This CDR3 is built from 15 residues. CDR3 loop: CASSEAGAGSYEQYF. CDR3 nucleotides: TGTGCCAGCAGTGAGGCAGGGGCGGGCTCCTACGAGCAGTACTTC.

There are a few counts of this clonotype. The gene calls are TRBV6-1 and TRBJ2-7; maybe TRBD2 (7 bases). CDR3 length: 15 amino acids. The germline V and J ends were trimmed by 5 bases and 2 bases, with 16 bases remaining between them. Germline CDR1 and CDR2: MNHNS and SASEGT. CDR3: CASSPRGRATYEQYF. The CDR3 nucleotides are TGTGCCAGCAGTCCAAGGGGGAGGGCTACCTACGAGCAGTACTTC.

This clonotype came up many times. The CDR3 coding sequence is TGCAGTGCATTGGAGGTGGTGGGATCCTACGAGCAGTACTTC. Amino acid sequence: CSALEVVGSYEQYF. The chain links TRBV20-1 to TRBJ2-7; tentatively, D is TRBD2 (5 bases). Trimming stripped 6 bases from V and 1 base from J, with 16 bases between. There are 14 residues in the CDR3. Germline CDR1 and CDR2: DFQATT and SNEGSKA (reference sequence).

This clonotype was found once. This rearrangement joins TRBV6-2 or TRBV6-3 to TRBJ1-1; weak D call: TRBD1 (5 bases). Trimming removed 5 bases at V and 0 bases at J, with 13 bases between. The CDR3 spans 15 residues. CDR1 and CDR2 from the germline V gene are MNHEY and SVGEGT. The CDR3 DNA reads TGTGCCAGCAGTGGGGCAGGGAACATGAACACTGAAGCTTTCTTT. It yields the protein CASSGAGNMNTEAFF.

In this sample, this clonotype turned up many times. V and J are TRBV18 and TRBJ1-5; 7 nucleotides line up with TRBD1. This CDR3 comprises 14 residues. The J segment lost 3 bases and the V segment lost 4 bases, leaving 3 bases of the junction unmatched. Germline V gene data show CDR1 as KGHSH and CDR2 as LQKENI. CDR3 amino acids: CASSRQGLNQPQHF. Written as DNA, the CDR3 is TGTGCCAGCTCACGACAGGGACTCAATCAGCCCCAGCATTTT.

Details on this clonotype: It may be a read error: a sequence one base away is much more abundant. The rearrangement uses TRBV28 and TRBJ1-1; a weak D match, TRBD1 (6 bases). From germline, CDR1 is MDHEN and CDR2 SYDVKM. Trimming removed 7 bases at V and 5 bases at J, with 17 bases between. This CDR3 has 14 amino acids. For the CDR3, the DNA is TGTGCCAGCACCCCATGGGGGGGCAGTACTGAAGCTTTCTTT. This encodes CASTPWGGSTEAFF.

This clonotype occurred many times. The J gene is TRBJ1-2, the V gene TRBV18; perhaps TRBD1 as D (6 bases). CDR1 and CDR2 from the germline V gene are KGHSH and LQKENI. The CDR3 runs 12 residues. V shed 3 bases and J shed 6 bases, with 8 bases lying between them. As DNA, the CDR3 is TGTGCCAGCTCACCTAGACAGGATGGCTACACCTTC. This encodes CASSPRQDGYTF.

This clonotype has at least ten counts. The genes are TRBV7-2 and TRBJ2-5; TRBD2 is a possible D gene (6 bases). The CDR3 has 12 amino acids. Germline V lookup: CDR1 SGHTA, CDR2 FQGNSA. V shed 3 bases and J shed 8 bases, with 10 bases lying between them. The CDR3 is CASSFPGLTQYF. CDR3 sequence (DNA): TGTGCCAGCAGCTTCCCGGGACTCACCCAGTACTTC.

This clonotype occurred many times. DNA of the CDR3: TGTGCCAGCAGTTTAACCTCCGGGACACGCACAGATACGCAGTATTTT. Protein product: CASSLTSGTRTDTQYF. V and J are TRBV28 and TRBJ2-3, with D perhaps TRBD1 (6 bases). CDR3 length: 16 amino acids. V was shortened by 2 bases and J by 1 base, with 13 bases between the two germline ends. Per germline, CDR1 MDHEN and CDR2 SYDVKM.

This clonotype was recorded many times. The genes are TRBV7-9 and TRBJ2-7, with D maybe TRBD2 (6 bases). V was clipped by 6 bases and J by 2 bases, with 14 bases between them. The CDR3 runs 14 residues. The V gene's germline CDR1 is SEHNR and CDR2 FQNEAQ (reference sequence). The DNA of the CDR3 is TGTGCCAGCAGTCCCGGGACTGTTGCCTACGAGCAGTACTTC. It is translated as CASSPGTVAYEQYF.

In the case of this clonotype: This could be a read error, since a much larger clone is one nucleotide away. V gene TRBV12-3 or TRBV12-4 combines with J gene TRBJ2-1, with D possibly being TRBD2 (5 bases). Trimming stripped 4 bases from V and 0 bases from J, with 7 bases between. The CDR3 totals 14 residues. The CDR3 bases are TGTGCCAGCAGTTGGACTGGCTCCTACAATGAGCAGTTCTTC. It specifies CASSWTGSYNEQFF.

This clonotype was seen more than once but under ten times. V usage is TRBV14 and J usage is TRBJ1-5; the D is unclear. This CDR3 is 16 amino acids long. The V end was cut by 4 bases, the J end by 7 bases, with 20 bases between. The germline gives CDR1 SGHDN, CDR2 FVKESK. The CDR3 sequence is CASSPTFGSVEQPQHF. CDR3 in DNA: TGTGCCAGCAGCCCCACCTTCGGGTCAGTTGAGCAGCCCCAGCATTTT.

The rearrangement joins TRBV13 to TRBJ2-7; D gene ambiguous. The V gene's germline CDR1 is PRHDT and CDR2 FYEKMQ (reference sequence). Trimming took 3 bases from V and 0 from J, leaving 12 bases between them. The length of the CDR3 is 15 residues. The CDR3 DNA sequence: TGTGCCAGCAGCTTCCGACCTTACAACTCCTACGAGCAGTACTTC. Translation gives CASSFRPYNSYEQYF.

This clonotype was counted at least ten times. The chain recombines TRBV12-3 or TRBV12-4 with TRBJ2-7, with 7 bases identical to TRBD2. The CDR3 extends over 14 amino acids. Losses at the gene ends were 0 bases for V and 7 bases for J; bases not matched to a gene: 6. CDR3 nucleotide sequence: TGTGCCAGCAGTTTAGCCAGCGGGGCGTGGGAGCAGTACTTC. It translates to CASSLASGAWEQYF.

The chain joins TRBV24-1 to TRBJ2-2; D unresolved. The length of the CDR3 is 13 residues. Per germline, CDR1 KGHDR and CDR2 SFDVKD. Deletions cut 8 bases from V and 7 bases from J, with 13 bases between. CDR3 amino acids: CATNRNSHGELFF. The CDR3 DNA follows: TGTGCCACCAACCGGAACAGTCACGGGGAGCTGTTTTTT.

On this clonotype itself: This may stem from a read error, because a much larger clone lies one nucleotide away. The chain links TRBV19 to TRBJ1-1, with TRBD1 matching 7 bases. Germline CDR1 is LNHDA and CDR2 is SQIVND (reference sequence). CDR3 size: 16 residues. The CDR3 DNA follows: TGTGCCAGTAGTCCCCTCCCGGGACAGAGGGACACTGAAGTTTTCTTT. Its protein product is CASSPLPGQRDTEVFF.

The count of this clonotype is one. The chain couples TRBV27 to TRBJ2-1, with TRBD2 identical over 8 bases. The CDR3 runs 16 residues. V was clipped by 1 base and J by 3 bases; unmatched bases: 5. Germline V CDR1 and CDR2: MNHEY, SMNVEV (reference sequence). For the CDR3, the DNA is TGTGCCAGCAGTTTATACGGGGGGGCCTTCTACAATGAGCAGTTCTTC. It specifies CASSLYGGAFYNEQFF.

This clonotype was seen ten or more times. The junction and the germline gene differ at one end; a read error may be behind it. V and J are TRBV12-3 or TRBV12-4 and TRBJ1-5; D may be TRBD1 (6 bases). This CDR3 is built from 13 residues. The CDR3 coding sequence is TGTGCCAGCAGCTTAGGGGGGGGTCAGCCCCAGCATTTT. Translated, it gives CASSLGGGQPQHF.

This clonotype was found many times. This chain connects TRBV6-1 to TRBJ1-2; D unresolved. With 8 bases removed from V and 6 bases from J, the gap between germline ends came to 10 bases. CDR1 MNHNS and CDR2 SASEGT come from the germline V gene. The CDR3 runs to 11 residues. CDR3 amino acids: CASGADHGYTF. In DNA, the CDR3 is TGTGCCAGCGGTGCGGATCATGGCTACACCTTC.

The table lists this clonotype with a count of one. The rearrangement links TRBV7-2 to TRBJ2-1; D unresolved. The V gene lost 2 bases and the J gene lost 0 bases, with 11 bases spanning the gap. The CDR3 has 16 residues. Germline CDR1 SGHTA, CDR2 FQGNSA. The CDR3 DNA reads TGTGCCAGCAGCTTATCTTGGCGGCCCTCCTACAATGAGCAGTTCTTC. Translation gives CASSLSWRPSYNEQFF.

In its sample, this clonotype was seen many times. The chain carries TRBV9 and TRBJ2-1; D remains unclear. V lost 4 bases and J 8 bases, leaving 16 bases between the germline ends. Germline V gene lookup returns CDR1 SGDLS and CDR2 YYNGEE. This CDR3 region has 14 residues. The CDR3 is CASSPRVSGDEQFF. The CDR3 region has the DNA TGTGCCAGCAGCCCCCGGGTGTCTGGGGATGAGCAGTTCTTC.

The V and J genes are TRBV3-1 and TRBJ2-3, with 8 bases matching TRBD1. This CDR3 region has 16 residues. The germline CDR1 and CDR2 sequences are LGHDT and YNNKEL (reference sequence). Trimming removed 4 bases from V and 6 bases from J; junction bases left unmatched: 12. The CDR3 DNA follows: TGTGCCAGCAGCCCGACGGGGTGGACAGGGCGGGATACGCAGTATTTT. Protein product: CASSPTGWTGRDTQYF.

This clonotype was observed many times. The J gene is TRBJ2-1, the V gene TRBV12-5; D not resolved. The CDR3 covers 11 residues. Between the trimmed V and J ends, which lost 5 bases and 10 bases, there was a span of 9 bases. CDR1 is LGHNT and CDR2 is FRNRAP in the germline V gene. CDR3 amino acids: CASGPGQEQFF. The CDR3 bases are TGTGCTAGTGGTCCGGGTCAGGAGCAGTTCTTC.